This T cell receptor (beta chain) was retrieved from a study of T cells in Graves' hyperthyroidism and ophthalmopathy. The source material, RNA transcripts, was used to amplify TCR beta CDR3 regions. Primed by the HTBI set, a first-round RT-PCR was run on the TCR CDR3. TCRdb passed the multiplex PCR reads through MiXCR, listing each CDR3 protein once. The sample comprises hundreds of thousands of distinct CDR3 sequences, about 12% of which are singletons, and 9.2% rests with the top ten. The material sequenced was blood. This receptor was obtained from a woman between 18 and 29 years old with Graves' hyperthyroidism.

The CDR3 nucleotides read TGTGCCAGCAGCTACAGAGGTGGTGAGCAGTTCTTC. It specifies CASSYRGGEQFF. The rearrangement uses TRBV5-4 and TRBJ2-1, with unresolved D. The CDR3 sequence is 12 residues long. CDR1 SGHNT and CDR2 YYREEE come from the germline V gene (reference sequence). V was shortened by 3 bases and J by 9 bases, with 10 bases between the two germline ends. Supplemented by reference TRBV5-4 and TRBJ2-1, the full variable domain reads ETGVTQSPTHLIKTRGQQVTLRCSSQSGHNTVSWYQQALGQGPQFIFQYYREEENGRGNFPPRFSGLQFPNYSSELNVNALELDDSALYLCASSYRGGEQFFGPGTRLTVL.